The 10 T cell receptor beta chains listed next were all sequenced from one sample in a study of human T cells and chemical hapten exposure. MiXCR was run by TCRdb on the RACE reads, yielding one entry per CDR3 protein. The sample has approximately 80,000 distinct CDR3 sequences; around 15% are singletons. The time point here: pre-sensitization, week 0. Specified treatment: therapeutic diphenylcyclopropenone sensitization with weekly scalp DPC. The starting material was whole blood, obtained in connection with sensitization to the hapten diphenylcyclopropenone (DPC). The receptors shown here come from a woman aged 45-60 years with alopecia areata. Some clones in this sample may be carry-over from other donors' samples.

This clonotype was recorded a few times. The V call is TRBV6-6, the J call TRBJ2-1, with 8 nucleotides matching TRBD2. The germline V gene has CDR1 MNHNY and CDR2 SVGAGI (reference sequence). The CDR3 is made up of 18 amino acids. The V segment lost 0 bases and the J segment 2 bases; nucleotides outside the gene matches: 9. In nucleotides, the CDR3 is TGTGCCAGCAGTTACTCCCCCACGGCCGGGAGGGCCTACAATGAGCAGTTCTTC. It is translated as CASSYSPTAGRAYNEQFF.

This rearrangement joins TRBV7-2 to TRBJ2-3; no definite D call. CDR3 size: 14 residues. Germline-derived CDR1 and CDR2 are SGHTA and FQGNSA. The ends were cut back, 8 bases at V and 6 bases at J, with 18 bases in the middle. Here the CDR3 reads CASRRTTTTDTQYF. The CDR3 coding sequence is TGTGCCAGCCGGCGGACGACAACCACGGATACGCAGTATTTT.

This clonotype was seen repeatedly, ten times or more. This sequence joins TRBV28 and TRBJ1-4; D is unresolved. Germline loops: CDR1 MDHEN, CDR2 SYDVKM. This CDR3 region has 15 residues. Trimming cost V 7 bases and J 2 bases, with 14 bases left between them. CDR3 sequence: CASKREKKTNEKLFF. The CDR3 DNA follows: TGTGCCAGCAAACGGGAGAAGAAGACTAATGAAAAACTGTTTTTT. Filled out from reference TRBV28 and TRBJ1-4, the complete variable domain reads DVKVTQSSRYLVKRTGEKVFLECVQDMDHENMFWYRQDPGLGLRLIYFSYDVKMKEKGDIPEGYSVSREKKERFSLILESASTNQTSMYLCASKREKKTNEKLFFGSGTQLSVL.

This clonotype has only a few counts. The chain carries TRBV5-1 and TRBJ2-5; 12 bases are shared with TRBD2. V was clipped by 3 bases and J by 3 bases; unmatched bases: 3. The CDR3 contains 15 residues. The V gene's germline CDR1 is SGHRS and CDR2 YFSETQ. The CDR3 here is CASSWTSGIEETQYF. The DNA of the CDR3 is TGCGCCAGCAGCTGGACTAGCGGGATAGAAGAGACCCAGTACTTC.

This clonotype has only a few counts. The V gene is TRBV20-1, the J gene TRBJ2-1; 12 bases line up with TRBD2. V shed 0 bases, J shed 3 bases, and the junction held 21 bases outside the gene matches. This CDR3 region has 22 residues. Germline V gene data show CDR1 as DFQATT and CDR2 as SNEGSKA (reference sequence). CDR3 in amino acids: CSARDLDGGLAGGPLGYNEQFF. The CDR3 nucleotides read TGCAGTGCTAGAGATTTAGACGGGGGCCTAGCGGGAGGGCCTTTAGGCTACAATGAGCAGTTCTTC.

There are many counts of this clonotype. The J gene is TRBJ2-3, the V gene TRBV24-1; D perhaps matches TRBD1 (5 bases). CDR3 size: 14 residues. The germline V and J ends were trimmed by 6 bases and 2 bases, with 11 bases remaining between them. Germline values: CDR1 KGHDR, CDR2 SFDVKD. The CDR3 loop is CATSIPDNTDTQYF. Here the CDR3 DNA reads TGTGCCACCAGTATTCCGGACAACACAGATACGCAGTATTTT.

V gene TRBV11-2 combines with J gene TRBJ2-3; 8 nucleotides align to TRBD1. The germline V gene has CDR1 SGHAT and CDR2 FQNNGV. V shed 5 bases, J shed 6 bases, and the junction held 13 bases outside the gene matches. CDR3 size: 16 residues. The CDR3 is CASSRTGTGWEDTQYF. CDR3 DNA sequence: TGTGCCAGCAGCCGTACTGGGACAGGATGGGAGGATACGCAGTATTTT.

This clonotype occurred a few times. V is TRBV12-3 or TRBV12-4 and J is TRBJ1-4; TRBD1 is a possible D gene (5 bases). The CDR3 runs 15 residues. Trimming stripped 3 bases from V and 5 bases from J, with 13 bases between. CDR3 loop: CASSLNRGGNEKLFF. CDR3 coding DNA: TGTGCCAGCAGTTTGAATCGGGGCGGAAATGAAAAACTGTTTTTT.

In its sample, this clonotype was seen once. The V and J genes are TRBV18 and TRBJ2-7; no clear D. This CDR3 is 12 amino acids long. Germline CDR1 KGHSH, CDR2 LQKENI. V was cut by 3 bases and J by 6 bases, with 9 bases left in between. In DNA form, the CDR3 reads TGTGCCAGCTCACCTGGATCGGCCGAGCAGTACTTC. This sequence encodes CASSPGSAEQYF.

This clonotype occurred many times. This chain connects TRBV5-5 to TRBJ1-2, with a tentative D call TRBD1 (5 bases). Germline lookup yields CDR1 SGHKS and CDR2 YYEKEE (reference sequence). The CDR3 has 15 residues. Trimming removed 0 bases from V and 3 bases from J, with 12 bases in between. This CDR3 is CASSLAGTDYYGYTF. Written as DNA, the CDR3 is TGTGCCAGCAGCTTGGCCGGGACGGACTACTATGGCTACACCTTC.